One sample yielded the 18 T cell receptor beta chains listed below, sequenced in a study of T cells in Graves' hyperthyroidism and ophthalmopathy. Amplification targeted TCR beta CDR3 regions from RNA transcripts. First-round RT-PCR with HTBI primers amplified the TCR CDR3 region. TCRdb called the multiplex PCR reads again in MiXCR, with one record for every CDR3 protein. There are about 300,000 distinct CDR3 sequences in the sample; approximately 12% occur only once, and more than 7.5% lies in the top ten. What was sequenced was blood. These receptors were collected from a woman aged 25 to 39 with Graves' hyperthyroidism that later progressed to Graves' ophthalmopathy.

This clonotype was detected ten times or more. The gene calls are TRBV27 and TRBJ2-5, with 8 bases that match TRBD2. V dropped 6 bases and J dropped 1; count of bases not matched to a gene: 4. CDR1 MNHEY and CDR2 SMNVEV come from the germline V gene (reference sequence). The CDR3 consists of 14 residues. CDR3 coding DNA: TGTGCCAGCAGCCCTAGCGGGCCCCAAGAGACCCAGTACTTC. Protein sequence: CASSPSGPQETQYF.

The rearrangement uses TRBV12-3 or TRBV12-4 and TRBJ1-4; TRBD1 agrees at 7 bases. The V and J ends lost 3 bases and 5 bases, in that order; junction bases with no gene match: 3. CDR3 length equals 14 residues. The CDR3 loop reads CASSFQGGNEKLFF. CDR3 DNA: TGTGCCAGCAGTTTCCAGGGGGGGAATGAAAAACTGTTTTTT.

This sequence joins TRBV3-2 and TRBJ2-2; the table's D call, TRBD2, has no DNA check behind it. TRBV3-2 is labeled a pseudogene. The CDR3 is made up of 17 amino acids. CDR3 in amino acids: CASSQVGLYPTDGELFF. The DNA of the CDR3 is TGTGCCAGCAGCCAAGTGGGACTTTATCCAACCGACGGGGAGCTGTTTTTT.

This clonotype occurred many times. This chain uses TRBV6-6 with TRBJ1-5; possible D gene TRBD1, 5 bases. Germline V lookup: CDR1 MNHNY, CDR2 SVGAGI (reference sequence). Trimming took off 2 bases at V and 9 bases at J, with 11 bases between the two ends. CDR3 size: 13 residues. CDR3: CASSYISGGPQHF. The CDR3 DNA follows: TGTGCCAGCAGTTACATTTCCGGGGGGCCCCAGCATTTT.

This clonotype was seen many times. This sequence joins TRBV7-2 and TRBJ1-5, with 8 bases matching TRBD1. CDR3 size: 16 residues. Germline CDR1 reads SGHTA; CDR2 reads FQGNSA. V trimming: 4 bases; J trimming: 1 base; junction bases outside the gene matches: 6. The chain's CDR3 is CASSYHQGASNQPQHF. CDR3 in DNA: TGTGCCAGCAGCTACCATCAGGGGGCGAGCAATCAGCCCCAGCATTTT.

The CDR3 spells CASSLGATQEYEQYF. Here the CDR3 DNA reads TGTGCCAGCAGCCTTGGGGCCACGCAGGAGTACGAGCAGTACTTC. The gene calls are TRBV7-8 and TRBJ2-7; TRBD1 is a possible D gene (5 bases). Germline V lookup: CDR1 SGHVS, CDR2 FQNEAQ. The V end lost 5 bases, the J end lost 4 bases, and 18 bases lay between the germline ends. CDR3 length: 15 residues.

This clonotype has a single count. V gene TRBV11-2 combines with J gene TRBJ2-7; no clear D. CDR1 is SGHAT and CDR2 is FQNNGV in the germline V gene. This CDR3 has 13 amino acids. Trimming removed 5 bases from V and 5 bases from J, with 13 bases in between. The CDR3 spells CASSPPEPHEQYF. Written as DNA, the CDR3 is TGTGCCAGCAGCCCCCCGGAACCCCACGAGCAGTACTTC.

This clonotype was picked up a small number of times. J is TRBJ1-2 and V is TRBV6-1, with 9 bases fitting TRBD1. After removal of 6 bases from V and 7 bases from J, the junction contained 6 bases not matched to a gene. From germline, CDR1 is MNHNS and CDR2 SASEGT. The CDR3 has 13 amino acids. For the CDR3, the DNA is TGTGCCAGCAGGGACAGGGGAAAGAGTGGCTACACCTTC. Translated, it gives CASRDRGKSGYTF.

This clonotype was observed many times. The chain couples TRBV20-1 to TRBJ2-5; possibly TRBD2 for D (6 bases). Per germline, CDR1 DFQATT and CDR2 SNEGSKA (reference sequence). V lost 5 bases, J lost 5 bases, and 15 bases lay in between. This CDR3 contains 13 residues. Written as DNA, the CDR3 is TGCAGTGCTGGACGGGGGATTAGGGAGACCCAGTACTTC. Translated, it gives CSAGRGIRETQYF.

Only a few counts were recorded for this clonotype. V gene TRBV5-1 combines with J gene TRBJ1-4; 7 nucleotides line up with TRBD1. V lost 1 base and J lost 2; bases outside the gene matches: 5. Germline-derived CDR1 and CDR2 are SGHRS and YFSETQ. CDR3 size: 16 residues. The CDR3 DNA sequence: TGCGCCAGCAGCTTGACAGGGGTAGGGACTAATGAAAAACTGTTTTTT. Its translation is CASSLTGVGTNEKLFF.

This clonotype was found many times. V and J are TRBV27 and TRBJ2-7, with D hard to call. This CDR3 has 13 amino acids. Between the trimmed V and J ends, which lost 5 bases and 3 bases, there was a span of 11 bases. Germline CDR1 reads MNHEY; CDR2 reads SMNVEV (reference sequence). In DNA, the CDR3 is TGTGCCAGCAGTATAAGACCAGGCTACGAGCAGTACTTC. Translating it yields CASSIRPGYEQYF.

This clonotype was counted ten times or more. The chain carries TRBV27 and TRBJ1-2; possible D gene TRBD1, 6 bases. The CDR3 is made up of 17 amino acids. CDR1 and CDR2 (germline): MNHEY, SMNVEV (reference sequence). Trimming shortened V by 5 bases and J by 7 bases, and 26 bases separated the two germline ends. CDR3 in amino acids: CASSDLSRLSGEGGYTF. DNA for the CDR3: TGTGCCAGCAGTGACCTGAGCCGGTTGTCAGGGGAGGGTGGCTACACCTTC.

This clonotype was detected many times. J is TRBJ2-3 and V is TRBV5-8, with 7 bases aligning to TRBD1. V dropped 4 bases and J dropped 0; count of bases not matched to a gene: 5. CDR3 length: 15 residues. Germline V gene sequence: CDR1 SGHTS, CDR2 YDEGEE. This CDR3 is CASSPDRASTDTQYF. In nucleotides, the CDR3 is TGTGCCAGCAGCCCCGACAGGGCTAGCACAGATACGCAGTATTTT.

This clonotype has more than one count but fewer than ten. CDR3 protein: CASSVDLSGNTIYF. The CDR3 DNA is TGCGCCAGCAGCGTAGACCTCTCTGGAAACACCATATATTTT. V and J are TRBV5-1 and TRBJ1-3; D is undetermined. Germline CDR1 SGHRS, CDR2 YFSETQ. V gave up 4 bases and J gave up 0 bases, with 8 bases separating them. This CDR3 comprises 14 residues.

This clonotype has ten or more counts. This chain joins TRBV2 and TRBJ2-3; 9 nucleotides line up with TRBD1. J was trimmed by 2 bases and V by 7 bases; bases with no gene match: 10. CDR3 length: 16 residues. Germline CDR1 reads SNHLY; CDR2 reads FYNNEI. In DNA, the CDR3 is TGTGCCAGCACGGGACAGGGAGGTTTCGACACAGATACGCAGTATTTT. Its protein product is CASTGQGGFDTDTQYF.

This clonotype was found many times. The rearrangement uses TRBV20-1 and TRBJ2-5; 12 nucleotides match TRBD2. Germline V gene lookup returns CDR1 DFQATT and CDR2 SNEGSKA (reference sequence). Trimming removed 4 bases from V and 2 bases from J; junction bases left unmatched: 8. The CDR3 spans 16 residues. The CDR3 region has the DNA TGCAGTGCTACCCTCGGACTAGCGGGACCGCAAGAGACCCAGTACTTC. This sequence encodes CSATLGLAGPQETQYF.

This clonotype appeared many times. The genes are TRBV9 and TRBJ1-2; D possibly corresponds to TRBD1 (5 bases). The V end lost 3 bases, the J end lost 6 bases, and 12 bases lay between the germline ends. Germline lookup yields CDR1 SGDLS and CDR2 YYNGEE. The CDR3 consists of 13 residues. CDR3: CASSADTGHGYTF. CDR3 coding DNA: TGTGCCAGCAGCGCGGACACTGGTCATGGCTACACCTTC.

This clonotype was picked up a small number of times. V and J are TRBV19 and TRBJ2-5; 12 nucleotides line up with TRBD2. Looked up from germline, CDR1 is LNHDA and CDR2 is SQIVND (reference sequence). With 4 bases clipped from V and 5 bases from J, the junction kept 11 bases outside the gene matches. The CDR3 spans 17 residues. The CDR3 DNA is TGTGCCAGTAGTACCGGGACTAGCGGGCGATATGGGGAGACCCAGTACTTC. It yields the protein CASSTGTSGRYGETQYF.